Below, 30 T cell receptor beta chains from the same sample are listed, as sequenced in a study of OX40 agonist ivuxolimab in advanced cancers. Measured with immunoSEQ multiplex PCR; TCRdb has only the in-frame clones, and not every one. The sample lists approximately 100,000 clones; around 88% were seen once. The sequences come from CD4+ or CD8+ T cells sorted from blood, collected in a trial of the OX40 agonist ivuxolimab. The receptors come from an adult with an advanced solid tumor such as melanoma, head and neck, liver or kidney cancer.

The table lists this clone with a count of one. The chain carries TRBV5-4 and TRBJ1-3; TRBD1 matches at 7 bases. V was pared by 4 bases and J by 0 bases, with 4 bases of the junction left unmatched. Germline CDR1 reads SGHNT; CDR2 reads YYREEE (reference sequence). The CDR3 runs 15 residues. The CDR3 region is CASSRDSVSGNTIYF. In DNA, the CDR3 is TGTGCCAGCAGCCGGGACAGCGTCTCTGGAAACACCATATATTTT. Based on the CDR3 plus reference TRBV5-4 and TRBJ1-3, the full variable domain is ETGVTQSPTHLIKTRGQQVTLRCSSQSGHNTVSWYQQALGQGPQFIFQYYREEENGRGNFPPRFSGLQFPNYSSELNVNALELDDSALYLCASSRDSVSGNTIYFGEGSWLTVV.

V is TRBV11-2 and J is TRBJ2-5, with D perhaps given as TRBD1 or TRBD2 (5 bases each). The V gene's germline CDR1 is SGHAT and CDR2 FQNNGV. Trimming cost V 3 bases and J 0 bases, with 11 bases left between them. This CDR3 region has 15 residues. The CDR3: CASSLGPTNQETQYF. The CDR3 DNA sequence: TGTGCCAGCAGCTTGGGACCAACCAACCAAGAGACCCAGTACTTC. Complete variable domain (other parts from reference TRBV11-2 and TRBJ2-5): EAGVAQSPRYKIIEKRQSVAFWCNPISGHATLYWYQQILGQGPKLLIQFQNNGVVDDSQLPKDRFSAERLKGVDSTLKIQPAKLEDSAVYLCASSLGPTNQETQYFGPGTRLLVL.

The rearrangement joins TRBV5-4 to TRBJ2-3; 7 bases are a match to TRBD2. CDR3 size: 16 residues. With V trimmed by 0 bases and J by 4 bases, 8 bases remained unmatched. Germline V gene sequence: CDR1 SGHNT, CDR2 YYREEE (reference sequence). The CDR3 bases are TGTGCCAGCAGCTTGGGGACTAGTATACAGTCAGATACGCAGTATTTT. This sequence encodes CASSLGTSIQSDTQYF. The full variable domain, rest sourced from reference TRBV5-4 and TRBJ2-3, is ETGVTQSPTHLIKTRGQQVTLRCSSQSGHNTVSWYQQALGQGPQFIFQYYREEENGRGNFPPRFSGLQFPNYSSELNVNALELDDSALYLCASSLGTSIQSDTQYFGPGTRLTVL.

J is TRBJ1-1 and V is TRBV2, with a weak D call TRBD1 (5 bases). Looked up from germline, CDR1 is SNHLY and CDR2 is FYNNEI. The CDR3 is made up of 13 amino acids. Trimming removed 1 base at V and 3 bases at J, with 6 bases between. The CDR3 region is CASSEEGDTEAFF. CDR3 coding DNA: TGTGCCAGCAGTGAAGAAGGGGACACTGAAGCTTTCTTT.

The chain joins TRBV6-6 to TRBJ2-1; D is possibly TRBD1 (5 bases). V was clipped by 8 bases and J by 5 bases, with 16 bases between them. Germline CDR1 is MNHNY and CDR2 is SVGAGI (reference sequence). The CDR3 consists of 14 residues. The CDR3 reads CASCLDTVDNEQFF. The CDR3 coding sequence is TGTGCCAGCTGTCTGGACACGGTGGACAATGAGCAGTTCTTC.

The chain employs TRBV19 and TRBJ1-5; the D gene is possibly TRBD1 (6 bases). The CDR3 totals 15 residues. The V and J ends lost 2 bases and 7 bases respectively, with 15 bases between them. Germline CDR1 LNHDA, CDR2 SQIVND (reference sequence). The CDR3 region is CASSITPQGGQPQHF. In DNA, the CDR3 is TGTGCCAGTAGTATAACGCCACAGGGCGGCCAGCCCCAGCATTTT. The full variable domain, rest sourced from reference TRBV19 and TRBJ1-5, is DGGITQSPKYLFRKEGQNVTLSCEQNLNHDAMYWYRQDPGQGLRLIYYSQIVNDFQKGDIAEGYSVSREKKESFPLTVTSAQKNPTAFYLCASSITPQGGQPQHFGDGTRLSIL.

V is TRBV19 and J is TRBJ2-5; D might be TRBD1 (6 bases). Trimming cost V 5 bases and J 2 bases, with 9 bases left between them. Germline loops: CDR1 LNHDA, CDR2 SQIVND (reference sequence). The CDR3 contains 13 residues. As DNA, the CDR3 is TGTGCCAGTAGTTGGACAGAGCAAGAGACCCAGTACTTC. The encoded protein is CASSWTEQETQYF.

The rearrangement uses TRBV6-1 and TRBJ2-3, with D uncertain. Germline CDR1 is MNHNS and CDR2 is SASEGT. Trimming left V 5 bases short and J 3 bases short, with 6 bases between. The CDR3 spans 12 residues. In nucleotides, the CDR3 is TGTGCCAGCAGTTCTGGGACAGATACGCAGTATTTT. Translated: CASSSGTDTQYF.

The rearrangement links TRBV4-3 to TRBJ2-3, with 9 bases matching TRBD2. CDR1 LGHNA and CDR2 YSLEER come from the germline V gene. This CDR3 is built from 20 residues. J gave up 4 bases and V 0 bases, and 17 bases lay outside the gene matches. The CDR3 loop is CASSQDFGERGAASPDTQYF. The CDR3 DNA reads as TGCGCCAGCAGCCAAGACTTTGGCGAGCGGGGGGCCGCGAGTCCAGATACGCAGTATTTT.

The chain has TRBV2 and TRBJ2-3; 7 nucleotides line up with TRBD2. CDR1 and CDR2 from the germline V gene are SNHLY and FYNNEI. The CDR3 spans 13 residues. V lost 4 bases to trimming and J lost 6 bases; unmatched junction nucleotides: 4. In DNA, the CDR3 is TGTGCCAGCAGTGCCGACGGGGGGGATACGCAGTATTTT. Translation gives CASSADGGDTQYF.

This rearrangement joins TRBV19 to TRBJ1-3; D not certain. Germline values: CDR1 LNHDA, CDR2 SQIVND (reference sequence). With 3 bases removed from V and 0 bases from J, the gap between germline ends came to 12 bases. This CDR3 comprises 16 residues. This CDR3 reads CASSIGGSYSGNTIYF. CDR3 in DNA: TGTGCCAGTAGTATTGGCGGCAGCTACTCTGGAAACACCATATATTTT.

V is TRBV5-4 and J is TRBJ2-5, with 7 bases that match TRBD1. The V and J ends lost 2 bases and 2 bases, in that order; junction bases with no gene match: 3. CDR1 is SGHNT and CDR2 is YYREEE in the germline V gene (reference sequence). CDR3 length equals 14 residues. The CDR3 nucleotides are TGTGCCAGCAGCTTTGGACAGGCGCAAGAGACCCAGTACTTC. It specifies CASSFGQAQETQYF.

The chain couples TRBV2 to TRBJ2-5; TRBD1 is a possible D gene (6 bases). The germline CDR1 and CDR2 sequences are SNHLY and FYNNEI. The CDR3 totals 13 residues. The ends were cut back, 5 bases at V and 2 bases at J, with 9 bases in the middle. The CDR3 region is CASSLGAQETQYF. CDR3 nucleotide sequence: TGTGCCAGCAGTTTGGGGGCACAAGAGACCCAGTACTTC.

This clone is labeled as medium-sized (0.01 to 0.1%). This rearrangement joins TRBV7-9 to TRBJ1-1; D gene uncertain. The CDR3 totals 11 residues. V lost 2 bases and J 5 bases, leaving 3 bases between the germline ends. Germline CDR1 reads SEHNR; CDR2 reads FQNEAQ (reference sequence). Here the CDR3 DNA reads TGTGCCAGCAGCTTAACGACTGAAGCTTTCTTT. This translates into CASSLTTEAFF. Supplemented by reference TRBV7-9 and TRBJ1-1, the full variable domain reads DTGVSQNPRHKITKRGQNVTFRCDPISEHNRLYWYRQTLGQGPEFLTYFQNEAQLEKSRLLSDRFSAERPKGSFSTLEIQRTEQGDSAMYLCASSLTTEAFFGQGTRLTVV.

The CDR3 sequence is CASSEGEGVRTYEQYF. CDR3 sequence (DNA): TGTGCCAGCAGTGAAGGTGAGGGGGTCAGGACCTACGAGCAGTACTTC. This chain uses TRBV6-1 with TRBJ2-7; D possibly corresponds to TRBD1 (6 bases). The CDR3 is 16 residues long. The germline gives CDR1 MNHNS, CDR2 SASEGT. Trimming pared 1 base from V and 2 bases from J, leaving 15 bases between.

The chain uses TRBV29-1 and TRBJ1-2, with D hard to call. V dropped 0 bases and J dropped 5 bases, with 1 base sitting between them. Per the germline V gene, CDR1 is SQVTM and CDR2 is ANQGSEA. The length of the CDR3 is 10 residues. CDR3: CSVEEYGYTF. CDR3 bases: TGCAGCGTTGAAGAGTATGGCTACACCTTC.

This chain uses TRBV10-3 with TRBJ2-1; a possible D gene is TRBD1 (5 bases). Germline V gene sequence: CDR1 ENHRY, CDR2 SYGVKD. CDR3 length equals 12 residues. The V and J ends lost 6 bases and 8 bases respectively, with 11 bases between them. The CDR3 here is CAIRDDRDEQFF. The CDR3 DNA reads TGTGCCATCAGAGACGACAGAGATGAGCAGTTCTTC.

The chain has TRBV6-1 and TRBJ2-1; the match to TRBD2 covers 8 bases. Germline assignment: CDR1 MNHNS and CDR2 SASEGT. CDR3 length equals 15 residues. Trimming took 3 bases from V and 15 from J; bases not matched to a gene: 16. The CDR3 sequence is CASSDPGTSGGQLFF. CDR3 in DNA: TGTGCCAGCAGTGACCCCGGGACTAGTGGGGGCCAACTGTTCTTC.

This clone was seen once. The gene calls are TRBV6-5 and TRBJ1-6; no clear D. This CDR3 contains 15 residues. V lost 2 bases and J 9 bases, leaving 14 bases between the germline ends. Germline CDR1 and CDR2: MNHEY and SVGAGI. In nucleotides, the CDR3 is TGTGCCAGCAGTTACGAGGGCCGCTTGGGTTCACCCCTCCACTTT. Amino acid sequence: CASSYEGRLGSPLHF.

This sequence joins TRBV9 and TRBJ2-3, with 7 bases that match TRBD2. CDR1 SGDLS and CDR2 YYNGEE come from the germline V gene. J gave up 2 bases and V 0 bases, and 3 bases lay outside the gene matches. This CDR3 region has 15 residues. The CDR3 DNA sequence: TGTGCCAGCAGCGTAGGCGGGAGAACCACAGATACGCAGTATTTT. It yields the protein CASSVGGRTTDTQYF. Drawing the rest from reference TRBV9 and TRBJ2-3, the complete variable domain is DSGVTQTPKHLITATGQRVTLRCSPRSGDLSVYWYQQSLDQGLQFLIQYYNGEERAKGNILERFSAQQFPDLHSELNLSSLELGDSALYFCASSVGGRTTDTQYFGPGTRLTVL.

In its sample, this clone was seen once. The chain links TRBV5-1 to TRBJ1-1, with 8 bases identical to TRBD1. CDR1 and CDR2 (germline): SGHRS, YFSETQ. Trimming at V came to 5 bases and at J to 3 bases, leaving 9 bases not matched to a gene. CDR3 size: 15 residues. CDR3 DNA: TGCGCCAGCAGGTCGTCAGGGGGCCTTCACACTGAAGCTTTCTTT. It codes for CASRSSGGLHTEAFF.

This clone was seen more than once but under ten times. The chain combines TRBV5-1 with TRBJ1-6; 9 positions agree with TRBD1. CDR1 is SGHRS, CDR2 YFSETQ, per germline. This CDR3 has 15 residues. V lost 6 bases to trimming and J lost 6 bases; unmatched junction nucleotides: 7. Written as DNA, the CDR3 is TGCGCCAGCACCGATCGACAGGGGGGTAATTCACCCCTCCACTTT. Translated, it gives CASTDRQGGNSPLHF.

This clone was found once. This chain joins TRBV9 and TRBJ2-7, with 7 bases identical to TRBD1. The V and J ends lost 4 bases and 0 bases, in that order; junction bases with no gene match: 13. The CDR3 totals 17 residues. Germline lookup yields CDR1 SGDLS and CDR2 YYNGEE. As DNA, the CDR3 is TGTGCCAGCAGCCCCCGCGCCACGGGACAGAGCTCCTACGAGCAGTACTTC. As protein: CASSPRATGQSSYEQYF.

The J gene is TRBJ1-5, the V gene TRBV19, with TRBD1 identical over 8 bases. This CDR3 has 15 amino acids. Unmatched junction bases numbered 9, after V lost 4 bases and J lost 7 bases. CDR1 and CDR2 (germline): LNHDA, SQIVND (reference sequence). CDR3 coding DNA: TGTGCCAGTAGTAGAACGGGACAGGTCGAGCAGCCCCAGCATTTT. Translated: CASSRTGQVEQPQHF.

The chain has TRBV6-1 and TRBJ2-3, with 7 bases identical to TRBD2. The CDR3 has 14 amino acids. In germline, CDR1 is MNHNS, CDR2 SASEGT. V gave up 10 bases and J gave up 4 bases; unmatched junction bases: 11. The CDR3 DNA reads TGTGCCACTCCGATGTCCCGGGGGGCAGATACGCAGTATTTT. This encodes CATPMSRGADTQYF.

This rearrangement joins TRBV6-4 to TRBJ2-7; no clear D gene. The CDR3 runs 13 residues. V shed 8 bases and J shed 4 bases, with 15 bases lying between them. Germline CDR1 reads MRHNA; CDR2 reads SNTAGT. CDR3: CASPPRVSYEQYF. The CDR3 nucleotides read TGTGCCAGCCCCCCTAGGGTCTCGTACGAGCAGTACTTC.

V gene TRBV2 combines with J gene TRBJ1-1, with D perhaps matching TRBD1 (5 bases). Germline lookup yields CDR1 SNHLY and CDR2 FYNNEI. CDR3 size: 14 residues. V was shortened by 5 bases and J by 5 bases, with 15 bases between the two germline ends. The CDR3 DNA reads as TGTGCCAGCAGTACGCAGGGCTTGGGGACTGAAGCTTTCTTT. Amino acid sequence: CASSTQGLGTEAFF. Variable domain in full (rest from reference TRBV2 and TRBJ1-1): EPEVTQTPSHQVTQMGQEVILRCVPISNHLYFYWYRQILGQKVEFLVSFYNNEISEKSEIFDDQFSVERPDGSNFTLKIRSTKLEDSAMYFCASSTQGLGTEAFFGQGTRLTVV.

This clone was recorded once. V is TRBV4-1 and J is TRBJ2-1; 8 bases are shared with TRBD2. The CDR3 contains 15 residues. CDR1 and CDR2 (germline): MGHRA, YSYEKL. J gave up 7 bases and V 4 bases, and 9 bases lay outside the gene matches. CDR3 nucleotides: TGCGCCAGCAGCCCCCTCGAGCGGGGGAAAAATGAGCAGTTCTTC. Translated: CASSPLERGKNEQFF.

V and J are TRBV5-1 and TRBJ2-5; TRBD1 might be the D (5 bases). The CDR3 runs to 15 residues. Germline assignment: CDR1 SGHRS and CDR2 YFSETQ. The V gene lost 2 bases and the J gene lost 1 base, with 12 bases spanning the gap. CDR3: CASSFGAGFQETQYF. CDR3 coding DNA: TGCGCCAGCAGCTTTGGGGCAGGGTTCCAAGAGACCCAGTACTTC.

The rearrangement uses TRBV28 and TRBJ2-5; 12 nucleotides line up with TRBD2. Germline CDR1 and CDR2: MDHEN and SYDVKM. The trim removed 0 bases at V and 4 bases at J, leaving 3 bases unmatched. This CDR3 spans 16 amino acids. The CDR3 DNA reads TGTGCCAGCAGTTTATGGCTAGCGGGGGGGAGAGAGACCCAGTACTTC. This sequence encodes CASSLWLAGGRETQYF.